Listed below are T cell receptor beta chains from one sample, sequenced in a study of beta chain features in type 1 diabetes. Some clones are missing from TCRdb's copy, which holds only in-frame ones; the method was immunoSEQ multiplex PCR. The sample has hundreds of thousands of clones, around 15% seen once. The sample taken for sequencing was naive CD4+ T cells from blood. These receptors came from a man aged 18 to 30 with type 1 diabetes. CDR3s include the opening cysteine and the closing phenylalanine or tryptophan. The D gene is left open where the match is weak. Some rows mark clone size as missing; the rest say once, few, many or name a class of expanded clone.

D | size | J | V | CDR3 | DNA
TRBD1 | . | TRBJ1-5 | TRBV6-5 | CAIGDRDQPQHF | TGTGCCATCGGGGACAGGGATCAGCCCCAGCATTTT
TRBD1 | few | TRBJ1-2 | TRBV30 | CAWAGQGTYGYTF | TGTGCCTGGGCAGGACAGGGTACCTATGGCTACACCTTC
. | few | TRBJ2-5 | TRBV7-2 | CASSLERPQETQYF | TGTGCCAGCAGCTTAGAACGGCCGCAAGAGACCCAGTACTTC
. | . | TRBJ1-1 | TRBV28 | CASSPPLQGTNTEAFF | TGTGCCAGCAGCCCACCCCTACAGGGAACGAACACTGAAGCTTTCTTT
. | few | TRBJ2-3 | TRBV20-1 | CSAIRTDTQYF | TGCAGTGCCATACGCACAGATACGCAGTATTTT
. | . | TRBJ2-7 | TRBV18 | CASSPPSGRVGEQYF | TGTGCCAGCTCACCACCTTCAGGCAGGGTGGGTGAGCAGTACTTC
. | . | TRBJ2-7 | TRBV2 | CASRWEDEQYF | TGTGCCAGCAGGTGGGAGGACGAGCAGTACTTC
. | few | TRBJ1-2 | TRBV30 | CAWSPGSYGYTF | TGTGCCTGGAGTCCGGGATCCTATGGCTACACCTTC
TRBD2 | . | TRBJ2-1 | TRBV14 | CASSRRLAVHYNEQFF | TGTGCCAGCAGCCGGCGACTAGCGGTTCACTACAATGAGCAGTTCTTC
TRBD1 | . | TRBJ1-2 | TRBV9 | CASSVPETGGFDYGYTF | TGTGCCAGCAGCGTCCCCGAGACAGGGGGCTTTGACTATGGCTACACCTTC
TRBD1 | few | TRBJ1-5 | TRBV5-6 | CASSSQGPPGYDQPQHF | TGTGCCAGCAGCTCACAGGGGCCGCCTGGTTACGATCAGCCCCAGCATTTT
TRBD2 | . | TRBJ2-5 | TRBV2 | CASRAGLGQETQYF | TGTGCCAGCAGAGCGGGACTAGGCCAAGAGACCCAGTACTTC
. | . | TRBJ1-1 | TRBV5-1 | CASSSSRSNTEAFF | TGCGCCAGCAGCAGCAGCCGCTCGAACACTGAAGCTTTCTTT
. | few | TRBJ1-5 | TRBV4-2 | CASSRAGTYSNQPQHF | TGTGCCAGCAGCCGGGCCGGGACATATAGCAATCAGCCCCAGCATTTT
TRBD1 | few | TRBJ2-5 | TRBV7-2 | CASSYKPDRVQWAQYF | TGTGCCAGCAGCTACAAACCCGACAGGGTCCAATGGGCCCAGTACTTC
TRBD1 | few | TRBJ2-7 | TRBV4-3 | CASSRRLGQDLSYEQYF | TGCGCCAGCAGCCGAAGATTGGGACAGGACCTCTCCTACGAGCAGTACTTC
. | few | TRBJ1-5 | TRBV2 | CASSGGAPSDQPQHF | TGTGCCAGCAGTGGAGGGGCCCCGTCCGATCAGCCCCAGCATTTT
. | few | TRBJ2-1 | TRBV5-1 | CASSLEGNNEQFF | TGCGCCAGCAGCTTGGAAGGGAACAATGAGCAGTTCTTC
TRBD2 | few | TRBJ2-5 | TRBV4-2 | CASSQRTGGQETQYF | TGTGCCAGCAGCCAAAGAACGGGGGGACAAGAGACCCAGTACTTC
TRBD1 | . | TRBJ2-7 | TRBV5-1 | CASSFTAGQGYEQYF | TGCGCCAGCAGCTTTACAGCCGGACAGGGCTACGAGCAGTACTTC
TRBD1 | . | TRBJ1-4 | TRBV7-2 | CASSLDRGNEKLFF | TGTGCCAGCAGTCTCGACAGGGGCAATGAAAAACTGTTTTTT
. | few | TRBJ1-5 | TRBV15 | CATSREGGQPQHF | TGTGCCACCAGCAGAGAGGGGGGTCAGCCCCAGCATTTT
. | . | TRBJ1-3 | TRBV29-1 | CSVRQAGNTIYF | TGCAGCGTACGACAGGCTGGAAACACCATATATTTT
. | . | TRBJ2-6 | TRBV19 | CASMLNSGANVLTF | TGTGCCAGTATGCTCAACTCTGGGGCCAACGTCCTGACTTTC
TRBD2 | few | TRBJ2-7 | TRBV29-1 | CSVEGTSGSYEQYF | TGCAGCGTTGAGGGGACTAGCGGCTCCTACGAGCAGTACTTC
. | . | TRBJ2-3 | TRBV29-1 | CSVVSLTDTQYF | TGCAGCGTTGTCTCACTCACAGATACGCAGTATTTT
TRBD1 | . | TRBJ2-3 | TRBV9 | CASSATGGPGDTQYF | TGTGCCAGCAGCGCTACAGGGGGCCCAGGAGATACGCAGTATTTT
TRBD2 | few | TRBJ2-2 | TRBV5-4 | CASSPRPRLAGERVGELFF | TGTGCCAGCAGCCCCCGCCCTCGGCTAGCGGGAGAAAGGGTCGGGGAGCTGTTTTTT
. | . | TRBJ1-2 | TRBV6-5 | CASSGGKNYGYTF | TGTGCCAGCAGTGGCGGGAAAAACTATGGCTACACCTTC
. | . | TRBJ2-5 | TRBV4-1 | CASSQGPGSQYQETQYF | TGCGCCAGCAGCCAAGGACCGGGCTCCCAGTACCAAGAGACCCAGTACTTC
. | . | TRBJ2-3 | TRBV5-1 | CASSLTGFGTDTQYF | TGCGCCAGCAGCTTGACAGGGTTCGGCACAGATACGCAGTATTTT
TRBD2 | . | TRBJ2-7 | TRBV28 | CASKGTSGRAHREQYF | TGTGCCAGCAAGGGGACTAGCGGGAGGGCCCATCGGGAGCAGTACTTC
. | . | TRBJ2-5 | TRBV27 | CASSLWGKGETQYF | TGTGCCAGCAGTTTATGGGGGAAGGGGGAGACCCAGTACTTC
. | few | TRBJ2-1 | TRBV7-2 | CASSTGNEQFF | TGTGCCAGCAGCACAGGGAATGAGCAGTTCTTC
. | few | TRBJ1-1 | TRBV29-1 | CSETQFTNTEAFF | TGCAGCGAGACGCAATTCACAAACACTGAAGCTTTCTTT
TRBD1 | . | TRBJ1-2 | TRBV29-1 | CSVRRDSSNYGYTF | TGCAGCGTCCGGAGGGACAGTTCTAACTATGGCTACACCTTC